This TCR beta chain was sequenced for a study of technical replicates of blood from a few donors. The repertoire was sequenced with immunoSEQ multiplex PCR; TCRdb's copy has only in-frame clones and lacks some. The data show over 70,000 clones, with 96% seen just once and roughly 0.21% held by the top ten. The junction had 8 bases not matched to a gene; V was cut back by 5 bases and J by 4 bases. The CDR3 spans 15 residues. Germline V CDR1 and CDR2: SEHNR, FQNEAQ (reference sequence). The receptor comes from a human donor in good health. V and J are TRBV7-9 and TRBJ1-2, with 9 bases aligning to TRBD1. Source material: T cells isolated from PBMCs. The CDR3 reads CASSPGTGSGYGYTF. CDR3 in DNA: TGTGCCAGCAGCCCCGGGACAGGGAGCGGCTATGGCTACACCTTC.